One T cell receptor (beta chain) is described in this entry. The record originates from a study of cytomegalovirus exposure and HLA in healthy donors. The primer mix had 60 Vbeta and 13 Jbeta primers. Profiling relied on immunoSEQ multiplex PCR, and the TCRdb table lists in-frame clones only, not all of them. The table records 130,000 or so clones, roughly 74% of them present only once. The CDR3 loop spans 14 amino acids. The germline CDR1 and CDR2 sequences are SGDLS and YYNGEE. V dropped 4 bases and J dropped 5; count of bases not matched to a gene: 8. Sample: PBMCs. The TCR comes from a man in his forties or fifties in good health and CMV-seropositive. The V and J genes are TRBV9 and TRBJ2-5; 7 bases are shared with TRBD2. CDR3 DNA: TGTGCCAGCAGCTCTCCGGGTAGCGGGGAGACCCAGTACTTC. Translated: CASSSPGSGETQYF. Supplemented by reference TRBV9 and TRBJ2-5, the full variable domain reads DSGVTQTPKHLITATGQRVTLRCSPRSGDLSVYWYQQSLDQGLQFLIQYYNGEERAKGNILERFSAQQFPDLHSELNLSSLELGDSALYFCASSSPGSGETQYFGPGTRLLVL.